This T cell receptor beta chain was observed in a study of cytomegalovirus exposure and HLA in healthy donors. At the level of the study: An earlier analysis found roughly 100 million unique TCR beta sequences from around 180 million T cells.

Amplification used 60 Vbeta primers and 13 Jbeta primers. Clones were sequenced by immunoSEQ multiplex PCR, and TCRdb holds only the in-frame ones, with some missing. The sample holds 150,000 or so clones, roughly 85% seen once. Per the germline V gene, CDR1 is GTSNPN and CDR2 is SVGIG (reference sequence). CDR3 length equals 12 residues. V dropped 8 bases and J dropped 7; count of bases not matched to a gene: 7. This clonotype originated in a man younger than 40 in good health and CMV-seronegative. The rearrangement uses TRBV30 and TRBJ1-2, with TRBD1 matching 10 bases. Specimen: PBMCs. The CDR3 nucleotides read TGTGCCGGGCGACAGGGGGCGCGTGGCTACACCTTC. Its protein product is CAGRQGARGYTF.